A single sample gave rise to the 28 T cell receptor beta chains below, sequenced in a study of early T cells in non-severe SARS-CoV-2 infection (dated by TCRdb to the early 2020s). Libraries were prepared through 5' RACE. The sample was run on a NextSeq 500. TCRdb ran its own pipeline on the public reads, namely fastp trimming at Q25 and MiXCR clone calling, and kept in-frame beta chains. Entries are consolidated by CDR3 protein sequence, retaining the most common genes and DNA. The sample yields some 76,000 distinct CDR3 sequences; about 14% were counted once. The leading ten clones occupy 12% of the sample. Sequencing was done on a sample of whole blood. Receptors were obtained from an adult who was a healthcare worker with PCR-confirmed SARS-CoV-2 infection or an uninfected control (not recorded which).

This clonotype occurred many times. J is TRBJ2-1 and V is TRBV12-3 or TRBV12-4; 14 bases line up with TRBD2. V lost 5 bases and J lost 10; bases outside the gene matches: 7. CDR3 length: 15 residues. Here the CDR3 DNA reads TGTGCCAGCAGTCCCGGGACTAGCGGGAGTCGGGAGCAGTTCTTC. It translates to CASSPGTSGSREQFF.

The chain employs TRBV29-1 and TRBJ2-2; D not certain. Trimming took off 5 bases at V and 3 bases at J, with 7 bases between the two ends. This CDR3 spans 12 amino acids. CDR1 and CDR2 (germline): SQVTM, ANQGSEA. The CDR3 DNA reads TGCAGCGTTTACGGCGACACCGGGGAGCTGTTTTTT. Translation: CSVYGDTGELFF.

The sample holds a few counts of this clonotype. The chain employs TRBV20-1 and TRBJ2-1, with D possibly being TRBD1 or TRBD2 (6 bases each). CDR1 and CDR2 (germline): DFQATT, SNEGSKA (reference sequence). Trimming took 5 bases from V and 0 from J, leaving 14 bases between them. The CDR3 is 15 amino acids. The CDR3 region is CSAPPGGSSYNEQFF. In DNA, the CDR3 is TGCAGTGCTCCTCCCGGGGGCAGCTCCTACAATGAGCAGTTCTTC.

The gene calls are TRBV6-1 and TRBJ2-6; 7 positions match TRBD1. V lost 11 bases, J lost 0 bases, and 7 bases stayed unmatched. Germline values: CDR1 MNHNS, CDR2 SASEGT. The CDR3 is 15 amino acids. In DNA, the CDR3 is TGTGCCGCTTGGGACAGCCTCTCTGGGGCCAACGTCCTGACTTTC. Translation: CAAWDSLSGANVLTF.

This clonotype was counted many times. J is TRBJ2-2 and V is TRBV29-1; TRBD2 agrees at 10 bases. Germline values: CDR1 SQVTM, CDR2 ANQGSEA. J lost 7 bases, V lost 4 bases, and 3 bases had no gene match. This CDR3 region has 13 residues. CDR3 coding DNA: TGCAGCGTTGGGACTAGCGGACACGGGGAGCTGTTTTTT. Protein sequence: CSVGTSGHGELFF.

The chain uses TRBV7-3 and TRBJ2-3; D ambiguous. CDR3 length: 13 amino acids. V lost 5 bases and J lost 10, with 16 bases in between. Germline V gives CDR1 SGHTA, CDR2 FQGTGA. CDR3 coding DNA: TGTGCCAGCAGCCCTCAGGACCGGCCGCCGCAGTATTTT. It translates to CASSPQDRPPQYF.

This chain joins TRBV5-1 and TRBJ1-4, with D uncertain. CDR3 size: 18 residues. CDR1 and CDR2 from the germline V gene are SGHRS and YFSETQ. Trimming took 0 bases from V and 5 from J, leaving 20 bases between them. CDR3 coding DNA: TGCGCCAGCAGCTTGGAGTTTCTTAGGACGGATAGAAATGAAAAACTGTTTTTT. Protein product: CASSLEFLRTDRNEKLFF.

This clonotype was seen only a few times. The chain is built from TRBV29-1 and TRBJ1-2; D is possibly TRBD1 (6 bases). This CDR3 is built from 12 residues. The V and J ends lost 5 bases and 4 bases respectively, with 11 bases between them. The germline V gene encodes CDR1 SQVTM and CDR2 ANQGSEA. CDR3 bases: TGCAGCGTTCGCCGACAGGTCTATGGCTACACCTTC. Translated, it gives CSVRRQVYGYTF.

This clonotype was seen at least ten times. The V call is TRBV4-2, the J call TRBJ2-3, with D tentatively TRBD1 (6 bases). Trimming stripped 1 base from V and 12 bases from J, with 14 bases between. Looked up from germline, CDR1 is LGHNA and CDR2 is YNFKEQ. The CDR3 is 13 amino acids. CDR3 DNA sequence: TGTGCCAGCAGCCAAGCCAGGGGTTTTATTCAGTATTTT. Translating it yields CASSQARGFIQYF.

In its sample, this clonotype was seen a few times. The chain recombines TRBV11-1 with TRBJ2-3; 7 bases agree with TRBD1. Germline CDR1 is SGHAT and CDR2 is FQDESV (reference sequence). The CDR3 length is 13 residues. Trimming took 5 bases from V and 1 from J; bases not matched to a gene: 0. DNA of the CDR3: TGTGCCAGCAGCCAGGGGGGCACAGATACGCAGTATTTT. Residues: CASSQGGTDTQYF.

The sample holds a few counts of this clonotype. The chain employs TRBV11-2 and TRBJ1-2; unclear D gene. This CDR3 is built from 17 residues. Germline V gene sequence: CDR1 SGHAT, CDR2 FQNNGV. Trimming took 3 bases from V and 1 from J, leaving 18 bases between them. In DNA, the CDR3 is TGTGCCAGCAGCTTGGACCAAGCTTGGTTAGTTAACTATGGCTACACCTTC. Amino acids: CASSLDQAWLVNYGYTF.

In this sample, this clonotype turned up a few times. The rearrangement joins TRBV2 to TRBJ2-3; 8 bases fit TRBD2. The J segment lost 5 bases and the V segment lost 4 bases, leaving 5 bases of the junction unmatched. CDR3 length: 14 residues. Germline V lookup: CDR1 SNHLY, CDR2 FYNNEI. CDR3 residues: CASSADSGVDTQYF. Here the CDR3 DNA reads TGTGCCAGCAGTGCAGATAGCGGGGTAGATACGCAGTATTTT.

The chain couples TRBV11-2 to TRBJ1-4; 7 nucleotides match TRBD1. Germline lookup yields CDR1 SGHAT and CDR2 FQNNGV. Unmatched junction bases numbered 6, after V lost 4 bases and J lost 7 bases. The CDR3 consists of 14 residues. CDR3 in DNA: TGTGCCAGCAGCTCCGGACAGGTCCTTGAAAAACTGTTTTTT. It is translated as CASSSGQVLEKLFF.

The chain joins TRBV2 to TRBJ2-3, with 8 bases aligning to TRBD2. The germline V gene encodes CDR1 SNHLY and CDR2 FYNNEI. The CDR3 spans 16 residues. The trim removed 4 bases at V and 2 bases at J, leaving 8 bases unmatched. CDR3 coding DNA: TGTGCCAGCAGTGGGGTGGGTAGCGGGGCCACAGATACGCAGTATTTT. This translates into CASSGVGSGATDTQYF.

This clonotype was picked up a small number of times. This chain connects TRBV5-1 to TRBJ2-3; a possible D gene is TRBD1 (6 bases). Per the germline V gene, CDR1 is SGHRS and CDR2 is YFSETQ. The V and J ends lost 4 bases and 1 base respectively, with 7 bases between them. The CDR3 consists of 13 residues. The DNA for the CDR3 is TGCGCCAGCAGCAGACAGGGCACAGATACGCAGTATTTT. This translates into CASSRQGTDTQYF.

Worth noting for this clonotype: The CDR3 end shows no conserved phenylalanine or tryptophan, and so a read error is likely. Here the CDR3 reads CAISGGASTDTQYL. The CDR3 DNA reads as TGTGCCATCAGTGGGGGAGCTAGCACAGATACGCAGTATTTA. This rearrangement joins TRBV10-3 to TRBJ2-3; tentatively, D is TRBD2 (5 bases). The germline V and J ends were trimmed by 4 bases and 0 bases, with 8 bases remaining between them. The germline V gene has CDR1 ENHRY and CDR2 SYGVKD. The CDR3 contains 14 residues.

The chain uses TRBV18 and TRBJ2-1; the match to TRBD2 covers 13 bases. Trimming took 5 bases from V and 9 from J; bases not matched to a gene: 7. Germline V gene data show CDR1 as KGHSH and CDR2 as LQKENI. The CDR3 is made up of 15 amino acids. The CDR3 region has the DNA TGTGCCAGCTCAAGGACTAGCGGGAGCCCCAGTGAGCAGTTCTTC. Protein product: CASSRTSGSPSEQFF. The full variable domain, in which reference TRBV18 and TRBJ2-1 provide the parts outside the CDR3, is NAGVMQNPRHLVRRRGQEARLRCSPMKGHSHVYWYRQLPEEGLKFMVYLQKENIIDESGMPKERFSAEFPKEGPSILRIQQVVRGDSAAYFCASSRTSGSPSEQFFGPGTRLTVL.

The CDR3 nucleotides read TGTGCCAGCAGCTTAGCGGGGTGGGGGACTAGCGGCAATGAGCAGTTCTTC. This sequence encodes CASSLAGWGTSGNEQFF. The chain uses TRBV7-2 and TRBJ2-1, with TRBD2 matching over 11 bases. V was clipped by 0 bases and J by 6 bases; unmatched bases: 7. This CDR3 is 17 amino acids long. Germline CDR1 SGHTA, CDR2 FQGNSA.

V gene TRBV11-2 combines with J gene TRBJ2-2; D is perhaps TRBD2 (7 bases). Per the germline V gene, CDR1 is SGHAT and CDR2 is FQNNGV. Between the trimmed V and J ends, which lost 5 bases and 5 bases, there was a span of 18 bases. The CDR3 is 16 residues long. CDR3 protein: CASSAPGGGRTGELFF. The CDR3 DNA follows: TGTGCCAGCAGCGCACCCGGCGGGGGCCGTACCGGGGAGCTGTTTTTT.

This clonotype was detected a few times. The CDR3 spells CASSQVAGQGYTNYGYTF. DNA for the CDR3: TGTGCCAGCAGCCAAGTGGCGGGACAGGGTTATACGAACTATGGCTACACCTTC. This sequence joins TRBV3-1 and TRBJ1-2; 9 nucleotides match TRBD1. The CDR3 loop spans 18 amino acids. Per the germline V gene, CDR1 is LGHDT and CDR2 is YNNKEL (reference sequence). The ends lost 1 base at V and 2 bases at J; junction bases unmatched: 11.

This clonotype has a count of ten or more. The chain couples TRBV29-1 to TRBJ2-7; 7 positions match TRBD1. This CDR3 contains 12 residues. Trimming removed 8 bases from V and 3 bases from J; junction bases left unmatched: 7. The germline gives CDR1 SQVTM, CDR2 ANQGSEA. CDR3 coding DNA: TGCAGCACCAGGACAGGAGGCTACGAGCAGTACTTC. This translates into CSTRTGGYEQYF.

V gene TRBV29-1 combines with J gene TRBJ1-3; possible D gene TRBD1, 5 bases. The CDR3 spans 16 residues. The germline V gene encodes CDR1 SQVTM and CDR2 ANQGSEA. Trimming stripped 1 base from V and 0 bases from J, with 13 bases between. CDR3 sequence reads: CSVEAGTVDSGNTIYF. CDR3 nucleotides: TGCAGCGTTGAAGCCGGGACGGTCGACTCTGGAAACACCATATATTTT.

This clonotype came up many times. The CDR3 region is CASSLTLNTEAFF. The CDR3 DNA is TGTGCCAGCAGTTTGACACTGAACACTGAAGCTTTCTTT. V usage is TRBV28 and J usage is TRBJ1-1, with D unclear. Trimming removed 3 bases at V and 0 bases at J, with 5 bases between. Looked up from germline, CDR1 is MDHEN and CDR2 is SYDVKM. The CDR3 covers 13 residues.

This clonotype has ten or more counts. This chain uses TRBV5-1 with TRBJ1-6; 8 positions agree with TRBD1. This CDR3 has 19 amino acids. Losses at the gene ends were 5 bases for V and 0 bases for J; bases not matched to a gene: 13. CDR1 is SGHRS and CDR2 is YFSETQ in the germline V gene. The CDR3 loop is CASRPQGAAPSSYNSPLHF. The CDR3 coding sequence is TGCGCCAGCAGACCCCAGGGGGCTGCCCCGAGCTCCTATAATTCACCCCTCCACTTT. Drawing the rest from reference TRBV5-1 and TRBJ1-6, the complete variable domain is KAGVTQTPRYLIKTRGQQVTLSCSPISGHRSVSWYQQTPGQGLQFLFEYFSETQRNKGNFPGRFSGRQFSNSRSEMNVSTLELGDSALYLCASRPQGAAPSSYNSPLHFGNGTRLTVT.

This clonotype was counted only a few times. The chain is built from TRBV6-5 and TRBJ2-1, with D uncertain. V dropped 5 bases and J dropped 3 bases, with 17 bases sitting between them. This CDR3 contains 16 residues. CDR1 is MNHEY and CDR2 is SVGAGI in the germline V gene. In DNA form, the CDR3 reads TGTGCCAGCAGTCTTACTCGCCCTTCTAGCTACAATGAGCAGTTCTTC. Amino acids: CASSLTRPSSYNEQFF.

The chain couples TRBV5-1 to TRBJ2-7; the D is unclear. The length of the CDR3 is 12 residues. V shed 2 bases and J shed 0 bases, with 3 bases lying between them. CDR1 and CDR2 from the germline V gene are SGHRS and YFSETQ. The CDR3 DNA is TGCGCCAGCAGCTTACCCTCCTACGAGCAGTACTTC. Encoded protein: CASSLPSYEQYF.

The rearrangement links TRBV6-6 to TRBJ1-5; D is undetermined. V gave up 6 bases and J gave up 4 bases, with 4 bases separating them. The CDR3 loop spans 11 amino acids. Per the germline V gene, CDR1 is MNHNY and CDR2 is SVGAGI (reference sequence). DNA of the CDR3: TGTGCCAGCAGCCCAAATCAGCCCCAGCATTTT. Its protein product is CASSPNQPQHF.

V is TRBV7-9 and J is TRBJ1-1; D is perhaps TRBD1 (6 bases). Trimming took 6 bases from V and 7 from J, leaving 15 bases between them. CDR1 and CDR2 (germline): SEHNR, FQNEAQ (reference sequence). The CDR3 runs 13 residues. The CDR3 protein is CASRPGQSFEAFF. DNA for the CDR3: TGTGCCAGCAGACCTGGACAGAGCTTTGAAGCTTTCTTT.